The 13 T cell receptor beta chains listed next were all sequenced from one sample in a study of T cell responses to AZD1222 COVID-19 vaccine. Assay used: immunoSEQ multiplex PCR; TCRdb lists only in-frame clones, some missing. The sample shows some 130,000 clones, around 89% of them seen only once. The specimen was peripheral blood, collected 28 days after the second AZD1222 dose. The origin of the receptors is an adult who received the AZD1222 COVID-19 vaccine.

The V and J genes are TRBV11-2 and TRBJ1-5; D is undetermined. Looked up from germline, CDR1 is SGHAT and CDR2 is FQNNGV. Trimming removed 0 bases from V and 9 bases from J, with 15 bases in between. This CDR3 comprises 15 residues. CDR3 sequence reads: CASSLDPGKSAPQHF. CDR3 bases: TGTGCCAGCAGCTTAGATCCGGGGAAATCAGCGCCCCAGCATTTT.

This chain joins TRBV11-2 and TRBJ1-6, with D tentatively TRBD1 (6 bases). The V and J ends lost 2 bases and 10 bases respectively, with 15 bases between them. This CDR3 contains 15 residues. Germline CDR1 and CDR2: SGHAT and FQNNGV. The CDR3 DNA sequence: TGTGCCAGCAGCTTAACTACCACAGGGTGGTCACCCCTCCACTTT. Its protein product is CASSLTTTGWSPLHF.

In regard to this clone: Germline and junction disagree at one end, which may indicate a read error. The chain joins TRBV7-7 to TRBJ2-3, with 9 bases that match TRBD1. The CDR3 has 15 amino acids. CDR1 and CDR2 from the germline V gene are SSHAT and FNYEAQ (reference sequence). The CDR3 DNA is TGTGCTAGCAGCATTGGGACAGGGTACACAGATACGCAGTATTTT. Translating gives CASSIGTGYTDTQYF.

V is TRBV19 and J is TRBJ1-6; TRBD1 might be the D (5 bases). The germline gives CDR1 LNHDA, CDR2 SQIVND (reference sequence). The ends were cut back, 3 bases at V and 5 bases at J, with 11 bases in the middle. This CDR3 is 15 amino acids long. CDR3 coding DNA: TGTGCCAGTAGTATGGGGGTGACTAATAATTCACCCCTCCACTTT. Its translation is CASSMGVTNNSPLHF.

V is TRBV28 and J is TRBJ1-3, with D possibly being TRBD1 (5 bases). Germline V lookup: CDR1 MDHEN, CDR2 SYDVKM. Trimming removed 6 bases from V and 3 bases from J, with 18 bases in between. The CDR3 length is 16 residues. The CDR3 region has the DNA TGTGCCAGCAGGCCGGGACCCTCCTGGGGTGGAAACACCATATATTTT. Its translation is CASRPGPSWGGNTIYF.

Here the CDR3 reads CASSLVTGGAYGYTF. The CDR3 coding sequence is TGCGCCAGCAGCTTGGTGACAGGGGGCGCTTATGGCTACACCTTC. The rearrangement links TRBV5-1 to TRBJ1-2; 10 bases fit TRBD1. The CDR3 has 15 residues. CDR1 and CDR2 (germline): SGHRS, YFSETQ. V lost 0 bases to trimming and J lost 5 bases; unmatched junction nucleotides: 4.

A note on this clone: Other DNA sequences within the sample encode an identical CDR3. This chain connects TRBV7-9 to TRBJ2-7; no clear D. CDR3 length: 12 amino acids. Germline CDR1 reads SEHNR; CDR2 reads FQNEAQ (reference sequence). Trimming left V 1 base short and J 2 bases short, with 3 bases between. The CDR3 here is CASSLGAYEQYF. As DNA, the CDR3 is TGTGCCAGCAGCTTAGGAGCCTACGAGCAGTACTTC.

The rearrangement links TRBV29-1 to TRBJ2-4, with D maybe TRBD2 (7 bases). The germline gives CDR1 SQVTM, CDR2 ANQGSEA. This CDR3 region has 13 residues. Trimming left V 7 bases short and J 6 bases short, with 16 bases between. The CDR3: CSAQRGGGNIQYF. In nucleotides, the CDR3 is TGCAGCGCCCAAAGGGGGGGCGGAAACATTCAGTACTTC.

The chain uses TRBV6-6 and TRBJ2-7; 8 bases match TRBD1. The V gene's germline CDR1 is MNHNY and CDR2 SVGAGI (reference sequence). This CDR3 spans 14 amino acids. J lost 3 bases, V lost 6 bases, and 7 bases had no gene match. This CDR3 is CASSPTGAGYEQYF. CDR3 nucleotides: TGTGCCAGCAGCCCGACAGGGGCTGGCTACGAGCAGTACTTC.

This chain uses TRBV23-1 with TRBJ2-4; 7 bases match TRBD1. TRBV23-1 is assigned to the ORF class and has an uncertain function. V was pared by 4 bases and J by 2 bases, with 5 bases of the junction left unmatched. There are 15 residues in the CDR3. For the CDR3, the DNA is TGCGCCAGCAGTCGAACGACAGGGCCCAAAAACATTCAGTACTTC. Amino acid sequence: CASSRTTGPKNIQYF.

The rearrangement uses TRBV27 and TRBJ1-5; D is undetermined. CDR1 is MNHEY, CDR2 SMNVEV, per germline (reference sequence). V was clipped by 5 bases and J by 3 bases, with 14 bases between them. The CDR3 runs to 15 residues. The CDR3 DNA is TGTGCCAGCAGTCCATATACTCAAACCAATCAGCCCCAGCATTTT. Protein: CASSPYTQTNQPQHF.

This chain uses TRBV5-1 with TRBJ2-6; no definite D call. The V gene's germline CDR1 is SGHRS and CDR2 YFSETQ. V lost 2 bases, J lost 4 bases, and 10 bases lay in between. The CDR3 sequence is 15 residues long. The chain's CDR3 is CASSFDSPGANVLTF. The DNA of the CDR3 is TGCGCCAGCAGCTTTGACTCTCCCGGGGCCAACGTCCTGACTTTC.

The rearrangement links TRBV14 to TRBJ1-2; D call uncertain. Deletions cut 0 bases from V and 5 bases from J, with 7 bases between. CDR1 and CDR2 from the germline V gene are SGHDN and FVKESK. The CDR3 totals 13 residues. The CDR3: CASSQDQQYGYTF. The DNA of the CDR3 is TGTGCCAGCAGCCAAGATCAACAGTATGGCTACACCTTC.